This entry is about one T cell receptor (beta chain). Sequencing used immunoSEQ multiplex PCR; TCRdb keeps in-frame clones, though not all of them. The sample shows over 85,000 clones, 70% to 90% of them seen only once. CDR1 and CDR2 (germline): LNHDA, SQIVND (reference sequence). The V gene end was trimmed by 8 bases and the J gene end by 8 bases; junction bases not matched to a gene: 14. The CDR3 runs to 15 residues. The data were obtained in a study of blood T cell repertoires in COVID-19. This TCR came from a woman older than 75 with active COVID-19. The sequenced material came from peripheral blood. The rearrangement links TRBV19 to TRBJ2-4; 8 positions match TRBD1. The CDR3 loop is CASCAVSGGVHIQYF. CDR3 nucleotides: TGTGCCAGTTGCGCCGTATCAGGGGGCGTACACATTCAGTACTTC.